The next 20 T cell receptor beta chains were all read from a single sample in a study of cytomegalovirus exposure and HLA in healthy donors. A multiplex PCR was run with 60 Vbeta primers and 13 Jbeta primers. Clones were read by immunoSEQ multiplex PCR, and TCRdb kept only the in-frame ones, dropping some. The data hold about 200,000 clones, with about 79% observed a single time. What was sequenced was PBMCs. Receptor source: a man aged 18-30 years in good health and CMV-seronegative.

V is TRBV6-5 and J is TRBJ2-5; D might be TRBD1 (6 bases). Germline lookup yields CDR1 MNHEY and CDR2 SVGAGI. This CDR3 is built from 13 residues. V was pared by 6 bases and J by 4 bases, with 12 bases between. The CDR3 DNA reads TGTGCCAGCAGGAGGGCCAGGGGAGAGACCCAGTACTTC. Its protein is CASRRARGETQYF.

The chain is built from TRBV7-2 and TRBJ2-5, with 10 positions matching TRBD1. Germline loops: CDR1 SGHTA, CDR2 FQGNSA. The CDR3 contains 15 residues. The V and J ends lost 5 bases and 5 bases, in that order; junction bases with no gene match: 8. The DNA of the CDR3 is TGTGCCAGCAGCCCCGGGACAGGGGTAGCGGAGACCCAGTACTTC. Translation gives CASSPGTGVAETQYF.

The gene calls are TRBV2 and TRBJ1-1; D is uncertain. The CDR3 sequence is 12 residues long. CDR1 is SNHLY, CDR2 FYNNEI, per germline. V was clipped by 6 bases and J by 0 bases, with 5 bases between them. The CDR3 DNA is TGTGCCAGCAGAGAGATGAACACTGAAGCTTTCTTT. Translation gives CASREMNTEAFF.

The chain employs TRBV7-2 and TRBJ2-6; D is undetermined. Germline V gene data show CDR1 as SGHTA and CDR2 as FQGNSA. Deletions cut 1 base from V and 4 bases from J, with 11 bases between. This CDR3 contains 16 residues. The CDR3 loop is CASSLGGSRGANVLTF. The CDR3 DNA sequence: TGTGCCAGCAGCTTAGGAGGAAGCAGAGGGGCCAACGTCCTGACTTTC.

This chain connects TRBV30 to TRBJ1-2; TRBD1 matches 7 bases. Germline-derived CDR1 and CDR2 are GTSNPN and SVGIG (reference sequence). The CDR3 length is 15 residues. Trimming at V came to 5 bases and at J to 6 bases, leaving 15 bases not matched to a gene. CDR3 loop: CAWATPAGQPDGYTF. CDR3 bases: TGTGCCTGGGCAACACCGGCGGGACAGCCGGATGGCTACACCTTC.

The genes are TRBV5-1 and TRBJ2-7; the D gene is possibly TRBD1 (6 bases). Per the germline V gene, CDR1 is SGHRS and CDR2 is YFSETQ. CDR3 length: 14 residues. Trimming stripped 4 bases from V and 0 bases from J, with 11 bases between. The CDR3 nucleotides are TGCGCCAGCAGCGCCGGACAGAGCTCCTACGAGCAGTACTTC. This sequence encodes CASSAGQSSYEQYF.

This chain joins TRBV27 and TRBJ2-7; 7 nucleotides agree with TRBD1. From germline, CDR1 is MNHEY and CDR2 SMNVEV (reference sequence). The CDR3 runs 15 residues. V was clipped by 0 bases and J by 2 bases; unmatched bases: 4. The CDR3 sequence is CASSLSRQGTYEQYF. DNA of the CDR3: TGTGCCAGCAGTTTATCCCGACAGGGAACCTACGAGCAGTACTTC.

The J gene is TRBJ1-2, the V gene TRBV6-5; the match to TRBD1 covers 10 bases. The germline V gene encodes CDR1 MNHEY and CDR2 SVGAGI. The CDR3 contains 13 residues. V lost 6 bases, J lost 4 bases, and 2 bases stayed unmatched. CDR3 sequence reads: CASRRQGAYGYTF. The CDR3 DNA is TGTGCCAGCAGGAGACAGGGGGCCTATGGCTACACCTTC.

The gene calls are TRBV6-4 and TRBJ1-3; TRBD1 is a possible D gene (5 bases). This CDR3 has 15 amino acids. Per germline, CDR1 MRHNA and CDR2 SNTAGT. Trimming stripped 4 bases from V and 2 bases from J, with 12 bases between. The chain's CDR3 is CASSGRSGAGNTIYF. The CDR3 DNA sequence: TGTGCCAGCAGTGGGAGGTCGGGGGCTGGAAACACCATATATTTT.

The chain is built from TRBV6-5 and TRBJ1-5, with D tentatively TRBD1 (5 bases). The ends were cut back, 4 bases at V and 7 bases at J, with 11 bases in the middle. The CDR3 extends over 13 amino acids. Germline CDR1 reads MNHEY; CDR2 reads SVGAGI. The CDR3 loop reads CASSSGGDQPQHF. Written as DNA, the CDR3 is TGTGCCAGCAGTTCGGGAGGGGACCAGCCCCAGCATTTT.

Only one count was recorded for this clone. The V gene is TRBV15, the J gene TRBJ2-1; 11 bases map to TRBD2. Germline assignment: CDR1 LNHNV and CDR2 YYDKDF (reference sequence). This CDR3 is built from 19 residues. After removal of 1 base from V and 8 bases from J, the junction contained 16 bases not matched to a gene. CDR3: CATSRAAGLAGGSSHEQFF. CDR3 coding DNA: TGTGCCACCAGCAGAGCGGCAGGGTTAGCGGGAGGGTCATCCCATGAGCAGTTCTTC. The whole variable domain, filled in from reference TRBV15 and TRBJ2-1, reads DAMVIQNPRYQVTQFGKPVTLSCSQTLNHNVMYWYQQKSSQAPKLLFHYYDKDFNNEADTPDNFQSRRPNTSFCFLDIRSPGLGDTAMYLCATSRAAGLAGGSSHEQFFGPGTRLTVL.

CDR3: CASSPRQGAVSPLHF. CDR3 DNA: TGTGCCAGCAGCCCCAGACAGGGGGCAGTCTCACCCCTCCACTTT. V and J are TRBV7-2 and TRBJ1-6, with 10 nucleotides matching TRBD1. The CDR3 totals 15 residues. CDR1 is SGHTA, CDR2 FQGNSA, per germline. V was pared by 5 bases and J by 10 bases, with 8 bases of the junction left unmatched.

V usage is TRBV6-4 and J usage is TRBJ2-2; no clear D. V lost 2 bases, J lost 11 bases, and 9 bases lay in between. Germline CDR1 reads MRHNA; CDR2 reads SNTAGT. This CDR3 has 12 residues. This chain's CDR3 is CASSDGPHELFF. CDR3 in DNA: TGTGCCAGCAGTGACGGGCCCCACGAGCTGTTTTTT.

Of note for this clone: A much larger clone differs by one base, so this may be a read error. The chain is built from TRBV6-5 and TRBJ1-5, with TRBD1 as a possible D gene (5 bases). CDR1 is MNHEY, CDR2 SVGAGI, per germline. The V gene lost 5 bases and the J gene lost 2 bases, with 7 bases spanning the gap. CDR3 length: 13 amino acids. The CDR3 region is CASSEQGNQPQHF. CDR3 in DNA: TGTGCCAGCAGTGAACAGGGCAATCAGCCCCAGCATTTT.

A few counts support this clone. The rearrangement joins TRBV6-5 to TRBJ2-7, with TRBD1 matching 9 bases. Germline-derived CDR1 and CDR2 are MNHEY and SVGAGI. The CDR3 covers 14 residues. V lost 7 bases and J lost 3; bases outside the gene matches: 7. The CDR3 DNA reads as TGTGCCAGCAAAAGACAGGGGGTATTCTACGAGCAGTACTTC. It yields the protein CASKRQGVFYEQYF.

The chain employs TRBV30 and TRBJ2-5, with TRBD2 matching over 7 bases. CDR3 length equals 14 residues. Unmatched junction bases numbered 6, after V lost 3 bases and J lost 2 bases. Germline V gives CDR1 GTSNPN, CDR2 SVGIG (reference sequence). The CDR3 sequence is CAWRRWGGQETQYF. CDR3 bases: TGTGCCTGGAGAAGGTGGGGGGGACAAGAGACCCAGTACTTC.

The chain carries TRBV6-6 and TRBJ2-7, with TRBD1 as a possible D gene (6 bases). CDR3 size: 13 residues. Trimming removed 6 bases at V and 3 bases at J, with 12 bases between. Germline V gives CDR1 MNHNY, CDR2 SVGAGI (reference sequence). In DNA form, the CDR3 reads TGTGCCAGCAGGGGGACACTATACTACGAGCAGTACTTC. Translated, it gives CASRGTLYYEQYF.

The gene calls are TRBV4-3 and TRBJ2-1; no reliable D call. V gave up 0 bases and J gave up 6 bases, with 12 bases separating them. The CDR3 is made up of 15 amino acids. The germline V gene has CDR1 LGHNA and CDR2 YSLEER. Written as DNA, the CDR3 is TGCGCCAGCAGCCAAGATAGTGCGGCAGCCAATGAGCAGTTCTTC. Encoded protein: CASSQDSAAANEQFF.

The chain uses TRBV18 and TRBJ2-7, with 8 positions matching TRBD1. The germline V gene encodes CDR1 KGHSH and CDR2 LQKENI. The trim removed 4 bases at V and 4 bases at J, leaving 12 bases unmatched. CDR3 length: 16 residues. This chain's CDR3 is CASSLRQGLSDYEQYF. The CDR3 nucleotides read TGTGCCAGCTCACTGAGACAGGGGCTGTCTGATTACGAGCAGTACTTC. Based on the CDR3 plus reference TRBV18 and TRBJ2-7, the full variable domain is NAGVMQNPRHLVRRRGQEARLRCSPMKGHSHVYWYRQLPEEGLKFMVYLQKENIIDESGMPKERFSAEFPKEGPSILRIQQVVRGDSAAYFCASSLRQGLSDYEQYFGPGTRLTVT.

CDR3 nucleotides: TGTGCCAGCAGCCTAACCACTTATCGGGACAACCAAGAGACCCAGTACTTC. Translating it yields CASSLTTYRDNQETQYF. This sequence joins TRBV7-9 and TRBJ2-5; perhaps TRBD1 as D (6 bases). This CDR3 contains 17 residues. Germline CDR1 is SEHNR and CDR2 is FQNEAQ (reference sequence). Trimming cost V 5 bases and J 0 bases, with 19 bases left between them.